These T cell receptor beta chains were read from a single sample in a study of patients and donors after allogeneic stem cell transplantation. MiXCR was run by TCRdb on the RT-PCR reads, yielding one entry per CDR3 protein. The sample contains around 90,000 distinct CDR3 sequences, approximately 49% of which appear only once. Material: blood, either unsorted or a sorted T cell fraction (not recorded which). These receptors were taken from a human donor who was either an allogeneic HSCT recipient or a stem cell or donor lymphocyte infusion donor (not recorded which). It is not recorded whose cells these are; they may come from a transplant donor. Both conserved end residues are part of each CDR3. A D gene is named only where the DNA matches it firmly. Expanded clones are given a class, and other clones once, few, many or no size at all.

TRBJ1-1,TRBV7-9,few,NA,CASRLPLSLNTEAFF,TGTGCCAGCAGACTGCCCCTGTCGTTGAACACTGAAGCTTTCTTT
TRBJ2-1,TRBV4-3,NA,TRBD2,CASSQVEGTRRVNEQFF,TGCGCCAGCAGCCAAGTGGAGGGGACTAGGAGAGTCAATGAGCAGTTCTTC
TRBJ2-2,TRBV12-3/TRBV12-4,NA,TRBD1,CASSPGRTGSNTGELFF,TGTGCCAGCAGCCCAGGCCGGACAGGGTCGAACACCGGGGAGCTGTTTTTT
TRBJ1-2,TRBV14,NA,NA,CASSQDWQANGYTF,TGTGCCAGCAGCCAAGATTGGCAGGCCAATGGCTACACCTTC
TRBJ1-1,TRBV19,NA,TRBD1,CASRPQGMGAEAFF,TGTGCCAGTAGGCCACAGGGGATGGGGGCTGAAGCTTTCTTT
TRBJ1-5,TRBV12-3/TRBV12-4,few,TRBD1,CASSFGDRNSNQPQHF,TGTGCCAGCAGTTTCGGGGACAGGAATAGCAATCAGCCCCAGCATTTT
TRBJ1-2,TRBV27,few,NA,CASALRGGGYTF,TGTGCCAGCGCTCTCCGGGGGGGTGGCTACACCTTC
TRBJ1-1,TRBV5-1,NA,NA,CASSFGMNTEAFF,TGCGCCAGCAGCTTCGGGATGAACACTGAAGCTTTCTTT
TRBJ1-1,TRBV12-3/TRBV12-4,NA,NA,CASGTQGNTEAFF,TGTGCCAGCGGGACTCAGGGCAACACTGAAGCTTTCTTT
TRBJ2-4,TRBV28,NA,NA,CASSPSAKNIQYF,TGTGCCAGCAGTCCCAGCGCCAAAAACATTCAGTACTTC
TRBJ1-5,TRBV28,many,NA,CASSLWLYSNQPQHF,TGTGCCAGCAGTTTATGGTTATATAGCAATCAGCCCCAGCATTTT
TRBJ2-3,TRBV5-4,NA,NA,CASSFRDSRGDTQYF,TGTGCCAGCAGCTTCCGGGACTCCAGGGGGGATACGCAGTATTTT
TRBJ2-3,TRBV10-3,NA,TRBD2,CAISGTSGSADTQYF,TGTGCCATCAGCGGGACTAGCGGGAGTGCAGATACGCAGTATTTT
TRBJ1-2,TRBV14,NA,TRBD1,CASSVRGQDYGYTF,TGTGCCAGCAGCGTGCGGGGACAGGACTATGGCTACACCTTC
TRBJ2-1,TRBV10-3,NA,TRBD1,CAIEGQGVNEQFF,TGTGCCATCGAGGGACAGGGTGTCAATGAGCAGTTCTTC
TRBJ2-1,TRBV27,NA,TRBD2,CASKNLAGGTYNEQFF,TGTGCCAGCAAGAACCTAGCGGGTGGTACCTACAATGAGCAGTTCTTC
TRBJ1-2,TRBV20-1,few,NA,CSAITPNYGYTF,TGCAGTGCTATAACGCCTAACTATGGCTACACCTTC
TRBJ1-4,TRBV12-3/TRBV12-4,NA,NA,CASSLERGWNEKLFF,TGTGCCAGCAGTTTAGAAAGGGGTTGGAATGAAAAACTGTTTTTT
TRBJ2-1,TRBV9,NA,NA,CASSVEGSDDEQFF,TGTGCCAGCAGCGTAGAGGGTAGCGATGATGAGCAGTTCTTC
TRBJ2-7,TRBV20-1,NA,NA,CSARAPTFYEQYF,TGCAGTGCTAGAGCACCCACCTTCTACGAGCAGTACTTC
TRBJ1-5,TRBV7-9,NA,NA,CASTIAGSNQPQHF,TGTGCCAGCACCATAGCAGGGAGCAATCAGCCCCAGCATTTT
TRBJ1-2,TRBV6-6,few,TRBD1,CASSTPPGQTNYGYTF,TGTGCCAGCAGTACCCCCCCGGGACAGACTAACTATGGCTACACCTTC
TRBJ1-2,TRBV7-9,few,TRBD1,CAQLAWDSPTVGF,TGTGCGCAACTCGCATGGGACAGCCCTACAGTCGGCTTC
TRBJ2-7,TRBV29-1,NA,NA,CSVEVVSYEQYF,TGCAGCGTTGAGGTTGTATCCTACGAGCAGTACTTC
TRBJ1-1,TRBV28,NA,NA,CASRPGNRNTEAFF,TGTGCCAGCAGGCCAGGGAATAGGAACACTGAAGCTTTCTTT
TRBJ1-5,TRBV12-3/TRBV12-4,few,TRBD1,CASSPGGPYSNQPQHF,TGTGCCAGCAGCCCAGGGGGTCCTTATAGCAATCAGCCCCAGCATTTT
TRBJ1-4,TRBV3-2,few,NA,CASSQESGTTNEKLFF,TGTGCCAGCAGCCAAGAATCAGGAACTACCAATGAAAAACTGTTTTTT
TRBJ1-1,TRBV18,few,NA,CASSEGPNTEAFF,TGTGCCAGCTCAGAGGGCCCGAACACTGAAGCTTTCTTT
TRBJ1-5,TRBV20-1,few,NA,CSARSGEVGNQPQHF,TGCAGTGCTAGATCCGGGGAGGTGGGCAATCAGCCCCAGCATTTT
TRBJ1-5,TRBV6-1,NA,NA,CASSGKGNQPQHF,TGTGCCAGCAGTGGGAAAGGCAATCAGCCCCAGCATTTT
TRBJ1-1,TRBV4-3,NA,TRBD1,CASSHTGARYSAFF,TGCGCCAGCAGCCACACAGGGGCGCGGTACAGCGCTTTCTTT
TRBJ1-4,TRBV25-1,NA,NA,CASRDPNEKLFF,TGTGCCAGCCGGGACCCTAATGAAAAACTGTTTTTT
TRBJ1-1,TRBV4-1,few,TRBD1,CASSQGQGNTEAFF,TGCGCCAGCAGCCAAGGACAGGGGAACACTGAAGCTTTCTTT
TRBJ1-6,TRBV20-1,few,NA,CSAGRTYNSPLHF,TGCAGTGCCGGACGGACCTATAATTCACCCCTCCACTTT
TRBJ1-4,TRBV14,once,NA,CASRRGGRDEKLFF,TGTGCCAGCAGACGTGGCGGCAGGGACGAAAAACTGTTTTTT
TRBJ2-3,TRBV27,NA,NA,CASSLRPLGDTQYF,TGTGCCAGCAGTTTGCGCCCCCTCGGAGATACGCAGTATTTT
TRBJ1-4,TRBV27,NA,NA,CASRTTIGGEKLFF,TGTGCCAGCAGAACAACGATCGGGGGAGAAAAACTGTTTTTT
TRBJ1-6,TRBV20-1,few,TRBD1,CSAQDRGKQSSYNSPLHF,TGCAGTGCCCAGGACAGGGGGAAACAGAGCTCCTATAATTCACCCCTCCACTTT
TRBJ2-7,TRBV10-3,NA,NA,CAITRDSTYEQYF,TGTGCCATCACACGAGACTCCACCTACGAGCAGTACTTC
TRBJ1-3,TRBV29-1,NA,NA,CSVSPRSGNTIYF,TGCAGCGTGTCGCCCAGGTCTGGGAACACCATATATTTT